A selection of T cell receptor beta chains follows, all from one sample in a study of T cells in Graves' hyperthyroidism and ophthalmopathy. TCRdb re-called the multiplex PCR reads through MiXCR, storing one row per CDR3 protein. The table lists around 300,000 distinct CDR3 sequences, roughly 18% of them singletons. Sequences were obtained from blood. The receptors come from a man aged 45 to 65 with Graves' ophthalmopathy. Each CDR3 is given with its conserved first and last residue. A D gene is named only where the DNA matches it firmly. Clone size is shown for a subset of rows, as once, few, many or a class of expanded clone.

D gene	V gene	clone size	J gene	CDR3 DNA	CDR3 protein
TRBD2	TRBV30	few	TRBJ2-2	TGTGCCTGGAGCGTTACTAGCGGGAGGCACGGGGAGCTGTTTTTT	CAWSVTSGRHGELFF
TRBD1	TRBV11-2	few	TRBJ1-5	TGTGTCAGCAGCTTACAGGGGGGTTTTAATCAGCCCCAGCATTTT	CVSSLQGGFNQPQHF
TRBD1	TRBV5-1	once	TRBJ2-2	TGCGCCAGCAGCTTTCGAACAGGGGGACGGTACACCGGGGAGCTGTTTTTT	CASSFRTGGRYTGELFF
NA	TRBV10-3	few	TRBJ2-7	TGTGCCATCAGTGACAGGGAAATATATGGCAACGAGCAGTACTTC	CAISDREIYGNEQYF
TRBD2	TRBV19	NA	TRBJ2-1	TGTGCCAGTAGTCGATCGGGACTAGCGGGAATGGGCGATGAGCAGTTCTTC	CASSRSGLAGMGDEQFF
TRBD2	TRBV14	NA	TRBJ2-1	TGTGCCAGCAGCCCAGGTGTGGGACTAGCGGGAGAACTTATCAATGAGCAGTTCTTC	CASSPGVGLAGELINEQFF
NA	TRBV5-4	few	TRBJ2-2	TGTGCCAGCAGCGAGCAGGGGATCACCGGGGAGCTGTTTTTT	CASSEQGITGELFF
NA	TRBV28	few	TRBJ2-7	TGTGCCAGCAGTTTAAGACGCTACGAGCAGTACTTC	CASSLRRYEQYF
NA	TRBV5-1	few	TRBJ2-7	TGCGCCAGCAGCTTGGAGCCTGACTACGAGCAGTACTTC	CASSLEPDYEQYF
TRBD1	TRBV28	few	TRBJ1-5	TGTGCCAGCAGCCGAATACAGGGGGCGGGAGAGCAGCCCCAGCATTTT	CASSRIQGAGEQPQHF
NA	TRBV28	few	TRBJ2-4	TGTGCCAGCAGGAGCGATAGGTCCTTGGCCAAAAACATTCAGTACTTC	CASRSDRSLAKNIQYF
NA	TRBV7-2	few	TRBJ2-1	TGTGCCAGCAGCCCAGGGTTGGGCCTCGATGAGCAGTTCTTC	CASSPGLGLDEQFF
TRBD2	TRBV19	few	TRBJ2-5	TGTGCCAGTAGCCCGGGACTAGGGGGCCAAGAGACCCAGTACTTC	CASSPGLGGQETQYF
NA	TRBV6-2/TRBV6-3	few	TRBJ2-1	TGTGCCAGCAGTTACCAGTATTTTGATGGTGAGCAGTTCTTC	CASSYQYFDGEQFF
NA	TRBV3-1	many	TRBJ2-5	TGTGCCAGCAGCCAAGATGCGGCAGTCCAAGAGACCCAGTACTTC	CASSQDAAVQETQYF
NA	TRBV5-6	NA	TRBJ1-4	TGTGCCAGCAGCTTGGCTGAGGACGAAAAACTGTTTTTT	CASSLAEDEKLFF
TRBD2	TRBV5-1	NA	TRBJ2-2	TGCGCCAGCAGCTTGTCAAGCGGGAGTGGCACCGGGGAGCTGTTTTTT	CASSLSSGSGTGELFF
TRBD2	TRBV7-3	many	TRBJ2-5	TGTGCCAGCAGCCAAGGGTGGACTAGCGGACTAGAGACCCAGTACTTC	CASSQGWTSGLETQYF
NA	TRBV2	many	TRBJ1-2	TGTGCCAGCAGTGAAGCGGGGCCAGGGGATATCACCCATTATGGCTACACCTTC	CASSEAGPGDITHYGYTF
NA	TRBV7-3	NA	TRBJ2-1	TGTGCCAGCAGCCCAAAAGGGTACAATGAGCAGTTCTTC	CASSPKGYNEQFF
TRBD2	TRBV10-1	many	TRBJ2-3	TGCGCCAGCAGTGAGTCGGGGACTAGCGGGAAGAGCACAGATACGCAGTATTTT	CASSESGTSGKSTDTQYF
TRBD1	TRBV6-1	many	TRBJ1-6	TGTGCCAGCAGTTGGACAGGTTCACCCCTCCACTTT	CASSWTGSPLHF
NA	TRBV7-2	many	TRBJ2-1	TGTGCCAGCAGCCCCCCGGGACTCGGGGGCAATGAGCAGTTCTTC	CASSPPGLGGNEQFF
TRBD1	TRBV3-1	many	TRBJ2-5	TGTGCCAGCAGCCAAGCCGGACAGGCCCAGTACTTC	CASSQAGQAQYF
TRBD1	TRBV7-9	few	TRBJ1-5	TGTGCCAGCAGCCAGGTGGGACAGGGGGGCAATCAGCCCCAGCATTTT	CASSQVGQGGNQPQHF
TRBD1	TRBV27	NA	TRBJ2-2	TGTGCCAGCACCGTATGGATGAAACAGGGGCTGAGTACCGGGGAGCTGTTTTTT	CASTVWMKQGLSTGELFF